This T cell receptor beta chain was identified in a study of blood T cell repertoires in COVID-19. The CDR3 spans 16 residues. The germline V gene has CDR1 SGHDT and CDR2 YYEEEE. The V and J ends lost 4 bases and 6 bases, in that order; junction bases with no gene match: 7. This clone has more than one count but fewer than ten. The data were produced by immunoSEQ multiplex PCR, yet TCRdb's version contains in-frame clones alone and is incomplete. The sample has some 400,000 clones, roughly 86% seen once. This chain joins TRBV5-6 and TRBJ2-1, with 13 bases matching TRBD2. The sequenced sample consisted of PBMCs or T cells enriched from blood (not recorded which). The receptor comes from a woman aged 30 to 39 who had recovered from COVID-19. CDR3 sequence: CASSLTSGGFLNEQFF. The CDR3 DNA reads TGTGCCAGCAGCCTGACTAGCGGGGGGTTCCTCAATGAGCAGTTCTTC.